This TCR beta chain comes out of a study of blood T cell repertoires in COVID-19. Study summary: Material from acute and convalescent COVID-19 was sourced from the United States, Italy and Spain. Nucleic acid was either cDNA or gDNA, and it came from T cells, B-cell-depleted T cells, or PBMCs.

Enrolment of Seattle patients took place during active infection, and they were followed longitudinally. Per the authors' pipeline: Estimation of nucleated cell counts relied on the amplification of reference gene primers. Profiling relied on immunoSEQ multiplex PCR, and the TCRdb table lists in-frame clones only, not all of them. V and J calls and clone size are as listed in that table; D and trimming were resolved from the DNA. The sample includes 310,000 or so clones, roughly 86% seen only once; the top ten take more than 7.5%. The CDR3 has 16 amino acids. The germline V gene has CDR1 SGHNT and CDR2 YENEEA. The V and J ends lost 0 bases and 8 bases respectively, with 17 bases between them.

The receptor comes from a man between 25 and 39 years old with COVID-19, enrolled during active disease. The chain joins TRBV11-3 to TRBJ2-1; D is possibly TRBD2 (6 bases). Sequencing used peripheral blood. CDR3 coding DNA: TGTGCCAGCAGCTTAGAACCGGGGGTTGGGAAGGATGAGCAGTTCTTC. Its translation: CASSLEPGVGKDEQFF.